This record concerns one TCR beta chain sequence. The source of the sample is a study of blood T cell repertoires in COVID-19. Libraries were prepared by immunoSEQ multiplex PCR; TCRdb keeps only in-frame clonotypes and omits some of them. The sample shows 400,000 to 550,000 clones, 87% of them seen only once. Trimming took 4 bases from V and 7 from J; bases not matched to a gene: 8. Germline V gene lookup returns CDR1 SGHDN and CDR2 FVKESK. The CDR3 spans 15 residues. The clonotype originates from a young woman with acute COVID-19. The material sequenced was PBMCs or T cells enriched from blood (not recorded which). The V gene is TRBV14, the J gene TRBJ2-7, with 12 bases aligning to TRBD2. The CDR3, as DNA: TGTGCCAGCAGCCGAACGACTAGCGGGAGTTGGGAGCAGTACTTC. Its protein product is CASSRTTSGSWEQYF. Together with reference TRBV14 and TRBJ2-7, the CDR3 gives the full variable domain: EAGVTQFPSHSVIEKGQTVTLRCDPISGHDNLYWYRRVMGKEIKFLLHFVKESKQDESGMPNNRFLAERTGGTYSTLKVQPAELEDSGVYFCASSRTTSGSWEQYFGPGTRLTVT.